The 12 T cell receptor beta chains below all came from one sample that was sequenced in a study of CD8+ T cells in alopecia areata. RNA extraction and reverse transcription yielded cDNA as sequencing template. Using immunoSEQ multiplex PCR, the repertoire was profiled, and TCRdb retains in-frame clones only, with some absent. The repertoire holds about 250,000 clones, roughly two thirds seen once, with roughly 1.2% in the top ten. The sample here was CD4+ T cells sorted from blood, taken at week 0. Receptor source: a human donor with alopecia areata.

V usage is TRBV30 and J usage is TRBJ1-2; D gene unclear. Deletions cut 0 bases from V and 4 bases from J, with 9 bases between. In germline, CDR1 is GTSNPN, CDR2 SVGIG (reference sequence). The CDR3 has 13 amino acids. The CDR3, as DNA: TGTGCCTGGAGTGTTTCAGAATTCTATGGCTACACCTTC. This gives the protein CAWSVSEFYGYTF.

The rearrangement joins TRBV9 to TRBJ2-2; no clear D. Trimming took 0 bases from V and 7 from J, leaving 7 bases between them. Germline CDR1 SGDLS, CDR2 YYNGEE. The CDR3 is 13 residues long. CDR3 nucleotides: TGTGCCAGCAGCGTAGAAGGATTCGGGGAGCTGTTTTTT. Translation: CASSVEGFGELFF.

The chain is built from TRBV30 and TRBJ2-2, with a possible D match to TRBD1 (6 bases). The V end was cut by 1 base, the J end by 0 bases, with 18 bases between. Per the germline V gene, CDR1 is GTSNPN and CDR2 is SVGIG (reference sequence). This CDR3 is 18 amino acids long. CDR3 sequence (DNA): TGTGCCTGGAGTGGGATCGGAAGGGACACTTCGAACACCGGGGAGCTGTTTTTT. Residues: CAWSGIGRDTSNTGELFF.

The chain recombines TRBV4-2 with TRBJ2-1; TRBD2 matches at 7 bases. From germline, CDR1 is LGHNA and CDR2 YNFKEQ. V shed 0 bases and J 1 base; nucleotides not matched to a gene: 6. CDR3 length: 17 residues. CDR3 sequence: CASSQDRSAGSYNEQFF. CDR3 sequence (DNA): TGTGCCAGCAGCCAAGATCGGTCAGCGGGGTCCTACAATGAGCAGTTCTTC.

The genes are TRBV7-9 and TRBJ2-3, with a tentative D call TRBD2 (6 bases). The ends were cut back, 7 bases at V and 5 bases at J, with 13 bases in the middle. Germline loops: CDR1 SEHNR, CDR2 FQNEAQ (reference sequence). The CDR3 length is 13 residues. CDR3 nucleotide sequence: TGTGCCAGCACTTCACTCGGGAGAGATACGCAGTATTTT. Residues: CASTSLGRDTQYF.

This rearrangement joins TRBV27 to TRBJ2-3; D remains unclear. The germline V gene encodes CDR1 MNHEY and CDR2 SMNVEV (reference sequence). V lost 5 bases and J 1 base, leaving 10 bases between the germline ends. CDR3 length: 14 residues. CDR3 region: CASSTSWGTDTQYF. CDR3 nucleotides: TGTGCCAGCAGTACCTCTTGGGGCACAGATACGCAGTATTTT.

V gene TRBV30 combines with J gene TRBJ2-1; D might be TRBD2 (5 bases). CDR3 length: 11 amino acids. Germline V lookup: CDR1 GTSNPN, CDR2 SVGIG (reference sequence). The V and J ends lost 5 bases and 8 bases respectively, with 10 bases between them. CDR3 sequence reads: CAWATGDEQFF. CDR3 coding DNA: TGTGCCTGGGCGACCGGGGATGAGCAGTTCTTC.

The rearrangement joins TRBV5-1 to TRBJ2-2, with 8 bases that match TRBD1. Germline loops: CDR1 SGHRS, CDR2 YFSETQ. The length of the CDR3 is 15 residues. The V gene end was trimmed by 7 bases and the J gene end by 0 bases; junction bases not matched to a gene: 5. CDR3 protein: CASSQQGANTGELFF. CDR3 nucleotide sequence: TGCGCCAGCTCTCAACAGGGGGCGAACACCGGGGAGCTGTTTTTT. Full variable domain (remainder filled in from reference TRBV5-1 and TRBJ2-2): KAGVTQTPRYLIKTRGQQVTLSCSPISGHRSVSWYQQTPGQGLQFLFEYFSETQRNKGNFPGRFSGRQFSNSRSEMNVSTLELGDSALYLCASSQQGANTGELFFGEGSRLTVL.

This chain's CDR3 is CASSDGSGANVLTF. The CDR3 region has the DNA TGTGCCAGCAGCGACGGCTCTGGGGCCAACGTCCTGACTTTC. This chain uses TRBV5-4 with TRBJ2-6; no reliable D call. This CDR3 is 14 amino acids long. Trimming cost V 4 bases and J 0 bases, with 5 bases left between them. Germline V gene lookup returns CDR1 SGHNT and CDR2 YYREEE (reference sequence). Based on the CDR3 plus reference TRBV5-4 and TRBJ2-6, the full variable domain is ETGVTQSPTHLIKTRGQQVTLRCSSQSGHNTVSWYQQALGQGPQFIFQYYREEENGRGNFPPRFSGLQFPNYSSELNVNALELDDSALYLCASSDGSGANVLTFGAGSRLTVL.

This clone was seen just once. This chain connects TRBV7-2 to TRBJ1-6; D remains unclear. V was pared by 1 base and J by 7 bases, with 14 bases between. In germline, CDR1 is SGHTA, CDR2 FQGNSA. The CDR3 is 16 residues long. The CDR3 nucleotides read TGTGCCAGCAGCTTAGGATCGACAACGCGCAATTCACCCCTCCACTTT. Encoded protein: CASSLGSTTRNSPLHF.

The rearrangement uses TRBV30 and TRBJ2-5; the D is unclear. V was trimmed by 2 bases and J by 3 bases, leaving 10 bases between them. The CDR3 runs to 13 residues. Germline V gives CDR1 GTSNPN, CDR2 SVGIG (reference sequence). CDR3 nucleotide sequence: TGTGCCTGGAGTTATACATCGGAAGAGACCCAGTACTTC. Translating gives CAWSYTSEETQYF.

This clone has just a few counts. V usage is TRBV7-9 and J usage is TRBJ2-1, with TRBD2 identical over 11 bases. The CDR3 is 15 amino acids. With V trimmed by 5 bases and J by 7 bases, 7 bases remained unmatched. Germline CDR1 is SEHNR and CDR2 is FQNEAQ (reference sequence). The CDR3 here is CASSRYSGGENEQFF. The CDR3 DNA follows: TGTGCCAGCAGCCGCTATAGCGGGGGGGAAAATGAGCAGTTCTTC.